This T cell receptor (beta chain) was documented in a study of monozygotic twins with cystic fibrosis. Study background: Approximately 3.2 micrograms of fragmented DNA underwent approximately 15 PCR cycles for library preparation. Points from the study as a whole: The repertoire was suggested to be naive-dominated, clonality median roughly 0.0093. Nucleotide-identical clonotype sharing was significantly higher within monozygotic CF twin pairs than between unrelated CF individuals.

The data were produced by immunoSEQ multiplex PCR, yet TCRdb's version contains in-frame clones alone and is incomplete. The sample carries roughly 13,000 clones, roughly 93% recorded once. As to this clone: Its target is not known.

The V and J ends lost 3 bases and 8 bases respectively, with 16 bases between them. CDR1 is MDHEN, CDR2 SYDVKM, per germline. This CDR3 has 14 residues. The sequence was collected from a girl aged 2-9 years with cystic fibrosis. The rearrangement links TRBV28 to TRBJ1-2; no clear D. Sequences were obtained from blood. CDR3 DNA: TGTGCCAGCAGTTTTAGGGCAGTCACGCAGGGCTACACCTTC. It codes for CASSFRAVTQGYTF.